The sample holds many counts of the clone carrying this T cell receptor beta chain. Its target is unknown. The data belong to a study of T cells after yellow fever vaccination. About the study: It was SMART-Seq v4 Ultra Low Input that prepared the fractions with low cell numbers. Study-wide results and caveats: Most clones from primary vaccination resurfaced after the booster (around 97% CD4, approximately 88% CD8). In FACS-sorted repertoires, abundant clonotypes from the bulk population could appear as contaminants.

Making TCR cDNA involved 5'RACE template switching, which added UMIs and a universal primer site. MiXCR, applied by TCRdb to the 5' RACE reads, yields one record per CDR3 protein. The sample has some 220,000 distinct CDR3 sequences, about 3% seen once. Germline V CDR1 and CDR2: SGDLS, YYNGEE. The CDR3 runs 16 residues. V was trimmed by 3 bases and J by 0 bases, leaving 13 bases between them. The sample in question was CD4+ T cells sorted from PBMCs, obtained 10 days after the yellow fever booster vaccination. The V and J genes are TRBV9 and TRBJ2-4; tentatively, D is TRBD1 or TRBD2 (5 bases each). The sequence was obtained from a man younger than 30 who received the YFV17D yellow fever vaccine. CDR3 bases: TGTGCCAGCAGCGAACAGGCGGGCCAAGCCAAAAACATTCAGTACTTC. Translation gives CASSEQAGQAKNIQYF.